This T cell receptor beta chain was captured in a study of T cells after yellow fever vaccination. Study-level points and caveats: The secondary T-cell response peaked on day 5, not day 15, but was weaker.

This CDR3 region has 18 residues. V dropped 6 bases and J dropped 8 bases, with 29 bases sitting between them. The germline gives CDR1 SGHTA, CDR2 FQGNSA. A 5'RACE template-switching step, the method used to make TCR cDNA, added a universal primer site and UMIs. TCRdb re-called the 5' RACE reads with MiXCR, one entry per CDR3 protein. The data show about 320,000 distinct CDR3 sequences, with roughly a tenth seen just once and roughly 3% held by the top ten. As for this clonotype: Antigen: not known.

The chain couples TRBV7-2 to TRBJ2-1; D may match TRBD1 or TRBD2 (5 bases each). The input for sequencing was CD4+ T cells sorted from PBMCs, taken 45 days after the yellow fever booster vaccination. The clonotype comes from a man aged 18 to 35 who received the YFV17D yellow fever vaccine. CDR3 sequence (DNA): TGTGCCAGCAGACCTAGATGGAGCCCGGGACGAACAAGGGATGAGCAGTTCTTC. Encoded protein: CASRPRWSPGRTRDEQFF.